The present T cell receptor (beta chain) was sequenced within a study of CD8+CD57+ T cells in acquired aplastic anemia. The overall study: Sorted CD4+ and CD8+ cell DNA averaged roughly 3.2 ug.

TCR beta VDJ and CDR3 profiling used genomic DNA as template. TCRdb re-analysed the reads in MiXCR, keeping a single row per CDR3 protein. The data hold some 200,000 distinct CDR3 sequences, with 48% observed a single time. The authors sequenced patients whose flow cytometry had shown CD8+CD57+ cell expansion. With no exception, the patients had severe acquired aplastic anemia. Germline loops: CDR1 LGHDT, CDR2 YNNKEL (reference sequence). The germline V and J ends were trimmed by 3 bases and 1 base, with 9 bases remaining between them. The CDR3 is 14 residues long. This clonotype appeared many times. The antigen remains unidentified. General study findings and limits: Patients and controls had CD8+ Simpson's diversity values that were not significantly distinct. Nearly 30 was the count of CD8+ CDR3 sequences that patients shared with controls.

The sample taken for sequencing was sorted CD4+, CD8+, or CD8+CD57+ T cells (not recorded which) from PBMCs. The source is a human donor with aplastic anemia. V usage is TRBV3-1 and J usage is TRBJ2-5, with D possibly matching TRBD1 (6 bases). The CDR3 DNA reads as TGTGCCAGCAGCCACGGACAGTTCCAAGAGACCCAGTACTTC. Translating it yields CASSHGQFQETQYF.